This T cell receptor (beta chain) comes out of a study of T-cell reconstitution after alpha-beta-depleted transplantation in children. Library preparation (for TCRbeta) was performed with unique molecular identifiers. TCRdb itself ran the PCR reads through MiXCR, one entry per CDR3 protein. The data show about 200,000 distinct CDR3 sequences, with just over 14% seen just once and roughly 13% held by the top ten. Germline CDR1 ENHRY, CDR2 SYGVKD. Trimming removed 6 bases from V and 3 bases from J, with 18 bases in between. The CDR3 extends over 15 amino acids. This clonotype was detected ten times or more.

The input for sequencing was PBMCs from the stem cell graft donor, taken from the stem cell graft. This TCR derives from a human donor who donated a stem cell graft to a child with acute lymphoblastic leukemia. This chain links TRBV10-3 with TRBJ2-7; maybe TRBD2 (6 bases). Written as DNA, the CDR3 is TGTGCCATCAGGGACGGAGGGACGGGTAGCTACGAGCAGTACTTC. This sequence encodes CAIRDGGTGSYEQYF.